Following are 23 T cell receptor beta chains from one sample sequenced in a study of blood T cells in healthy people across ages. PCR was performed a second time for about 7 to 12 cycles using a sample-barcoded 5' primer and a J-beta primer mix. TCRdb re-called the 5' RACE reads through MiXCR, storing one row per CDR3 protein. The repertoire consists of roughly 1.5 million distinct CDR3 sequences, with under 55% occurring once and the leading ten covering about 4%. The source material was blood. These receptors originate from a woman aged 18-35 years in good health.

The chain recombines TRBV12-3 or TRBV12-4 with TRBJ2-1; possible D gene TRBD1, 5 bases. This CDR3 is 12 amino acids long. Between the trimmed V and J ends, which lost 3 bases and 10 bases, there was a span of 10 bases. The CDR3 loop is CASSFRRQEQFF. The CDR3 region has the DNA TGTGCCAGCAGTTTCCGCCGACAGGAGCAGTTCTTC.

J is TRBJ2-5 and V is TRBV29-1; the match to TRBD2 covers 11 bases. The CDR3 extends over 13 amino acids. The germline CDR1 and CDR2 sequences are SQVTM and ANQGSEA. Unmatched junction bases numbered 12, after V lost 7 bases and J lost 11 bases. CDR3 residues: CSGRTSGYNEQYF. The CDR3, as DNA: TGCAGCGGCCGGACTAGCGGGTACAATGAGCAGTACTTC.

This chain connects TRBV27 to TRBJ2-7; D ambiguous. The V gene lost 7 bases and the J gene lost 1 base, with 8 bases spanning the gap. Germline CDR1 is MNHEY and CDR2 is SMNVEV (reference sequence). This CDR3 spans 12 amino acids. The CDR3 reads CASITGSYEQYF. CDR3 in DNA: TGTGCCAGCATTACGGGTTCCTACGAGCAGTACTTC.

This clonotype has more than one count but fewer than ten. This chain links TRBV5-1 with TRBJ2-1; D is possibly TRBD2 (6 bases). Per germline, CDR1 SGHRS and CDR2 YFSETQ. The CDR3 is made up of 18 amino acids. The germline V and J ends were trimmed by 1 base and 0 bases, with 17 bases remaining between them. CDR3 in amino acids: CASSLWGSSGSSYNEQFF. The DNA for the CDR3 is TGCGCCAGCAGCTTGTGGGGAAGTAGCGGAAGCTCCTACAATGAGCAGTTCTTC.

The genes are TRBV20-1 and TRBJ1-4; D unresolved. Germline V gene sequence: CDR1 DFQATT, CDR2 SNEGSKA (reference sequence). V shed 3 bases and J shed 3 bases, with 8 bases lying between them. The CDR3 extends over 13 amino acids. The CDR3 spells CSARGFANEKLFF. Written as DNA, the CDR3 is TGCAGTGCTAGGGGGTTTGCTAATGAAAAACTGTTTTTT.

The rearrangement uses TRBV29-1 and TRBJ1-3; D ambiguous. V was shortened by 5 bases and J by 2 bases, with 10 bases between the two germline ends. The germline V gene encodes CDR1 SQVTM and CDR2 ANQGSEA. This CDR3 spans 13 amino acids. In nucleotides, the CDR3 is TGCAGCGTTCCGGACCGCGCTGGAAACACCATATATTTT. This translates into CSVPDRAGNTIYF.

The chain couples TRBV5-5 to TRBJ2-3; D unresolved. This CDR3 comprises 14 residues. The V end lost 5 bases, the J end lost 2 bases, and 12 bases lay between the germline ends. The V gene's germline CDR1 is SGHKS and CDR2 YYEKEE (reference sequence). CDR3 nucleotides: TGTGCCAGCAGTTCCCGGTTTTACACAGATACGCAGTATTTT. Translation: CASSSRFYTDTQYF.

V and J are TRBV7-2 and TRBJ2-7; 9 nucleotides match TRBD2. The CDR3 spans 15 residues. CDR1 SGHTA and CDR2 FQGNSA come from the germline V gene. The V gene end was trimmed by 0 bases and the J gene end by 6 bases; junction bases not matched to a gene: 6. CDR3 sequence (DNA): TGTGCCAGCAGCTTAGCTCGAGCGGGGGGTGGCGAGCAGTACTTC. This gives the protein CASSLARAGGGEQYF.

This chain uses TRBV2 with TRBJ2-2; possible D gene TRBD1, 6 bases. The CDR3 spans 17 residues. From germline, CDR1 is SNHLY and CDR2 FYNNEI. The V end was cut by 0 bases, the J end by 3 bases, with 14 bases between. CDR3 sequence (DNA): TGTGCCAGCAGTGAAGCACAGGGACGGGTGTACACCGGGGAGCTGTTTTTT. It encodes CASSEAQGRVYTGELFF.

V is TRBV2 and J is TRBJ2-5, with D maybe TRBD1 (5 bases). CDR3 length equals 11 residues. Per germline, CDR1 SNHLY and CDR2 FYNNEI. The V end was cut by 8 bases, the J end by 11 bases, with 15 bases between. The chain's CDR3 is CASRESDKQYF. The DNA of the CDR3 is TGTGCCAGCCGCGAGTCGGACAAGCAGTACTTC.

This clonotype was found a few times. V and J are TRBV20-1 and TRBJ1-2; no firm D call. The germline CDR1 and CDR2 sequences are DFQATT and SNEGSKA (reference sequence). The CDR3 has 14 amino acids. Trimming took off 0 bases at V and 1 base at J, with 9 bases between the two ends. The CDR3 spells CSARDLKSNYGYTF. The DNA of the CDR3 is TGCAGTGCTAGAGACCTTAAGAGTAACTATGGCTACACCTTC.

The CDR3 loop reads CSGLAGGMRSYNEQFF. In DNA form, the CDR3 reads TGCAGTGGACTAGCGGGGGGGATGAGGTCCTACAATGAGCAGTTCTTC. V is TRBV20-1 and J is TRBJ2-1; 14 nucleotides match TRBD2. Unmatched junction bases numbered 6, after V lost 7 bases and J lost 1 base. Looked up from germline, CDR1 is DFQATT and CDR2 is SNEGSKA (reference sequence). CDR3 length: 16 amino acids.

V is TRBV7-2 and J is TRBJ2-1; 8 nucleotides agree with TRBD1. V was clipped by 4 bases and J by 3 bases; unmatched bases: 5. CDR3 length: 15 amino acids. Germline V lookup: CDR1 SGHTA, CDR2 FQGNSA. The DNA of the CDR3 is TGTGCCAGCAGCTCCGGACAGGGTTACTACAATGAGCAGTTCTTC. Translated: CASSSGQGYYNEQFF.

This clonotype was recorded many times. This chain uses TRBV4-3 with TRBJ2-1; D is perhaps TRBD2 (6 bases). With 2 bases removed from V and 6 bases from J, the gap between germline ends came to 17 bases. Looked up from germline, CDR1 is LGHNA and CDR2 is YSLEER. The CDR3 consists of 16 residues. CDR3 DNA: TGCGCCAGCAGCCAAATATCGGCGGGATCTCTCAATGAGCAGTTCTTC. This gives the protein CASSQISAGSLNEQFF.

The V call is TRBV20-1, the J call TRBJ1-1, with D tentatively TRBD1 (6 bases). The CDR3 is 15 amino acids. Germline V gene data show CDR1 as DFQATT and CDR2 as SNEGSKA (reference sequence). Trimming stripped 3 bases from V and 1 base from J, with 15 bases between. For the CDR3, the DNA is TGCAGTGCTAGGAGACGGGGAGGGGGGAACACTGAAGCTTTCTTT. This translates into CSARRRGGGNTEAFF.

The J gene is TRBJ2-5, the V gene TRBV5-1, with D maybe TRBD2 (5 bases). This CDR3 has 14 residues. V lost 4 bases to trimming and J lost 4 bases, with 14 bases between them. CDR1 is SGHRS, CDR2 YFSETQ, per germline. CDR3 sequence: CASSRSGLRETQYF. The CDR3 bases are TGCGCCAGCAGCCGCTCGGGGTTACGAGAGACCCAGTACTTC. The whole variable domain, remainder taken from reference TRBV5-1 and TRBJ2-5, is KAGVTQTPRYLIKTRGQQVTLSCSPISGHRSVSWYQQTPGQGLQFLFEYFSETQRNKGNFPGRFSGRQFSNSRSEMNVSTLELGDSALYLCASSRSGLRETQYFGPGTRLLVL.

A single count supports this clonotype. The rearrangement links TRBV7-9 to TRBJ2-1; 7 nucleotides agree with TRBD1. Germline V CDR1 and CDR2: SEHNR, FQNEAQ (reference sequence). J gave up 5 bases and V 5 bases, and 3 bases lay outside the gene matches. This CDR3 comprises 13 residues. In DNA form, the CDR3 reads TGTGCCAGCAGCCACCAGGGGGACAATGAGCAGTTCTTC. Translation gives CASSHQGDNEQFF.

This clonotype has just a few counts. The chain links TRBV3-1 to TRBJ1-2; D gene ambiguous. The V and J ends lost 4 bases and 1 base respectively, with 19 bases between them. This CDR3 is built from 17 residues. Germline loops: CDR1 LGHDT, CDR2 YNNKEL (reference sequence). CDR3 protein: CASSPDLRQYSNYGYTF. DNA for the CDR3: TGTGCCAGCAGCCCGGACCTTCGTCAGTACAGTAACTATGGCTACACCTTC. Filled out from reference TRBV3-1 and TRBJ1-2, the complete variable domain reads DTAVSQTPKYLVTQMGNDKSIKCEQNLGHDTMYWYKQDSKKFLKIMFSYNNKELIINETVPNRFSPKSPDKAHLNLHINSLELGDSAVYFCASSPDLRQYSNYGYTFGSGTRLTVV.

The V gene is TRBV9, the J gene TRBJ1-6, with 8 positions matching TRBD1. The CDR3 contains 20 residues. The trim removed 4 bases at V and 7 bases at J, leaving 22 bases unmatched. Germline lookup yields CDR1 SGDLS and CDR2 YYNGEE. The CDR3 loop reads CASSFCVGTGVYWHNSPLHF. Written as DNA, the CDR3 is TGTGCCAGCAGCTTTTGTGTTGGGACAGGTGTGTACTGGCACAATTCACCCCTCCACTTT. Complete variable domain (other parts from reference TRBV9 and TRBJ1-6): DSGVTQTPKHLITATGQRVTLRCSPRSGDLSVYWYQQSLDQGLQFLIQYYNGEERAKGNILERFSAQQFPDLHSELNLSSLELGDSALYFCASSFCVGTGVYWHNSPLHFGNGTRLTVT.

The rearrangement uses TRBV4-3 and TRBJ2-3, with 8 bases lining up with TRBD2. CDR3 length: 18 amino acids. Germline CDR1 is LGHNA and CDR2 is YSLEER. V was pared by 0 bases and J by 5 bases, with 13 bases of the junction left unmatched. The CDR3 DNA sequence: TGCGCCAGCAGCCAAGATTTGATACGGGAGGGCCAATTAGATACGCAGTATTTT. Amino acid sequence: CASSQDLIREGQLDTQYF.

The CDR3 DNA is TGTGCCAGCTCACCAATGAACATTAATGAAAAACTGTTTTTT. It is translated as CASSPMNINEKLFF. This chain connects TRBV18 to TRBJ1-4; D unclear. Germline CDR1 KGHSH, CDR2 LQKENI. The CDR3 runs 14 residues. The V end was cut by 2 bases, the J end by 4 bases, with 8 bases between. Complete variable domain (other parts from reference TRBV18 and TRBJ1-4): NAGVMQNPRHLVRRRGQEARLRCSPMKGHSHVYWYRQLPEEGLKFMVYLQKENIIDESGMPKERFSAEFPKEGPSILRIQQVVRGDSAAYFCASSPMNINEKLFFGSGTQLSVL.

CDR3 in amino acids: CASKFDGFTDTQYF. The CDR3, as DNA: TGTGCCAGCAAATTCGATGGGTTTACAGATACGCAGTATTTT. The chain couples TRBV6-2 or TRBV6-3 to TRBJ2-3; D not resolved. The CDR3 contains 14 residues. CDR1 is MNHEY and CDR2 is SVGEGT in the germline V gene. Trimming removed 7 bases at V and 3 bases at J, with 14 bases between.

Notes on this clonotype: Being one base from a much bigger clone, this may be a read error. The rearrangement links TRBV12-3 or TRBV12-4 to TRBJ2-1, with TRBD2 identical over 14 bases. The end of the DNA is better explained by TRBJ2-7, so the J call may be wrong. The CDR3 is 18 amino acids. Written as DNA, the CDR3 is TGTGCCAGCAGTCGGAAACGGGGACTAGCGGGGGATAACGATGAGCAGTACTTC. This encodes CASSRKRGLAGDNDEQYF.